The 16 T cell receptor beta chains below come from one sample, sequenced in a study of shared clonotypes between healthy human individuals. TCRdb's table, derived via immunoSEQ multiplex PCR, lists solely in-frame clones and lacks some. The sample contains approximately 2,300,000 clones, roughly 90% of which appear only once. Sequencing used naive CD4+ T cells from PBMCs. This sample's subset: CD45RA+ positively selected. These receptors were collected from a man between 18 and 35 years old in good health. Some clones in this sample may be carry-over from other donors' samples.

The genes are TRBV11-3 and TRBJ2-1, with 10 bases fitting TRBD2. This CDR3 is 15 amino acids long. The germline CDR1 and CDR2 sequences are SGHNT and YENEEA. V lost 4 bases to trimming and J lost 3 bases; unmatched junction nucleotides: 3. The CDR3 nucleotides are TGTGCCAGCAGCTCGGGACTAGCGAACTACAATGAGCAGTTCTTC. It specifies CASSSGLANYNEQFF.

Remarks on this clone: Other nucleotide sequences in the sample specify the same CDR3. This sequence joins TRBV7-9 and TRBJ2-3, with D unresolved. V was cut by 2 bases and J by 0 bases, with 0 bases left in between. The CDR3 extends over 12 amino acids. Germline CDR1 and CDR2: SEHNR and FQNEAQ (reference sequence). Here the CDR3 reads CASSLSTDTQYF. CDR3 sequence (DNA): TGTGCCAGCAGCTTAAGCACAGATACGCAGTATTTT.

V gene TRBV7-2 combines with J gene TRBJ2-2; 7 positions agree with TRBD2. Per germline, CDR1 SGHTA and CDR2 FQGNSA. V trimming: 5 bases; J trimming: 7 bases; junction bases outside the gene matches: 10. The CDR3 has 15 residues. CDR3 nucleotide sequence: TGTGCCAGCAGCCCGGCGGCGGGAGAGTTCGGGGAGCTGTTTTTT. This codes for CASSPAAGEFGELFF.

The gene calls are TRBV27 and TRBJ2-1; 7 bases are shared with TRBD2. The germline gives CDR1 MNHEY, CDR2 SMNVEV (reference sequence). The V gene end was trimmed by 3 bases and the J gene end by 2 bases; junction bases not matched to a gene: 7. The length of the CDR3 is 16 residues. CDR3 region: CASSFSPGRTYNEQFF. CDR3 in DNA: TGTGCCAGCAGTTTTTCGCCCGGGAGGACCTACAATGAGCAGTTCTTC.

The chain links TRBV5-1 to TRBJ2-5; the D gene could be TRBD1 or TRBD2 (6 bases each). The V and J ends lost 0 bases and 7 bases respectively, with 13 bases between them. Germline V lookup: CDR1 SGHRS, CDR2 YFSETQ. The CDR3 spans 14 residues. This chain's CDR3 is CASSLAPEGGTQYF. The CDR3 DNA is TGCGCCAGCAGCTTGGCCCCTGAGGGGGGGACCCAGTACTTC.

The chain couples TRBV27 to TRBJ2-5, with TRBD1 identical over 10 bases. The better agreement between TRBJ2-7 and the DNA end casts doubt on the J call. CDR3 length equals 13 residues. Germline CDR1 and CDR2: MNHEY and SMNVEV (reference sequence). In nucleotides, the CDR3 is TGTGCCAGCAGGACAGGGGGCCGATACGAGCAGTACTTC. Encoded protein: CASRTGGRYEQYF.

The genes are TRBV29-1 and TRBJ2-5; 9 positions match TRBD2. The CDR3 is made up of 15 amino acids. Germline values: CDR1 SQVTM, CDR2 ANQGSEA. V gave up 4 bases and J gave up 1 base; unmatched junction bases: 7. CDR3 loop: CSVVRAGGLQETQYF. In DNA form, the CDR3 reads TGCAGCGTTGTGAGAGCGGGAGGCCTCCAAGAGACCCAGTACTTC.

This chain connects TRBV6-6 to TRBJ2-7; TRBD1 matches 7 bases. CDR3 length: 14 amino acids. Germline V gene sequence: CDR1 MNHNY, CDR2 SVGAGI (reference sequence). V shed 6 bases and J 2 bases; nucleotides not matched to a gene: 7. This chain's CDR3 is CASRMDRSTYEQYF. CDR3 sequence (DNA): TGTGCCAGCAGAATGGACAGGAGTACCTACGAGCAGTACTTC.

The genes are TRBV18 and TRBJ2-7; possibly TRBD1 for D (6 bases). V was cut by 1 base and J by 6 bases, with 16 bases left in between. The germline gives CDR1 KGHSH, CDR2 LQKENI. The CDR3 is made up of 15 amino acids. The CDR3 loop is CASSPRDTQSGEQYF. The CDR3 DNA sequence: TGTGCCAGCTCACCACGGGACACCCAATCGGGCGAGCAGTACTTC.

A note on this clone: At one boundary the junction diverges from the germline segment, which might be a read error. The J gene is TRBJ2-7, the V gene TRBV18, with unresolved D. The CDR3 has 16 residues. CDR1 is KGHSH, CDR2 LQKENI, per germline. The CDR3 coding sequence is TGTGCCAGCTCACCACCCCACCGCAACTCCTACAATGAGCAGTCCTTC. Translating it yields CASSPPHRNSYNEQSF.

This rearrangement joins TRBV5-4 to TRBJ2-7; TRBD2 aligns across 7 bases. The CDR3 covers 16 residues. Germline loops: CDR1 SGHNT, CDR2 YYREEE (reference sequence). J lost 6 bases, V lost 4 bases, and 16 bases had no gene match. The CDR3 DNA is TGTGCCAGCAGCCCCCAAGGCGGGGGTGGTCCCGGCGAGCAGTACTTC. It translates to CASSPQGGGGPGEQYF.

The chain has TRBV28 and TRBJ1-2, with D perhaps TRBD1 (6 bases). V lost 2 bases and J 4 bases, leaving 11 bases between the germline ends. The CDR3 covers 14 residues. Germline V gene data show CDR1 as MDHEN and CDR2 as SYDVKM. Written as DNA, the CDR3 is TGTGCCAGCAGTTTAGATCTGACAGGCTATGGCTACACCTTC. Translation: CASSLDLTGYGYTF.

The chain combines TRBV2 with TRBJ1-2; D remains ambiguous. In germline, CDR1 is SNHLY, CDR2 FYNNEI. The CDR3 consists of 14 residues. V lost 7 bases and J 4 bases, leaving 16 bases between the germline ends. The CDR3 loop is CASINSISGYGYTF. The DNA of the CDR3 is TGTGCCAGCATTAACAGTATTTCCGGCTATGGCTACACCTTC.

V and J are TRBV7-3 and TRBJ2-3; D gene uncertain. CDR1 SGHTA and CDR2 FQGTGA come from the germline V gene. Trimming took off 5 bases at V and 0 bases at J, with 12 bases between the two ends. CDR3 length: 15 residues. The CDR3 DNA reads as TGTGCCAGCAGCAAAGAGGCGGCTAGCACAGATACGCAGTATTTT. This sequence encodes CASSKEAASTDTQYF.

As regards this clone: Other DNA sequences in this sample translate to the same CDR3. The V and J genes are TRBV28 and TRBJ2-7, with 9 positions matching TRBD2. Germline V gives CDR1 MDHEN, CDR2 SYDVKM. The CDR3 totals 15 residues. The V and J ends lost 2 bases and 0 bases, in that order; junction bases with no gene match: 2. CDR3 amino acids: CASSLSGRSSYEQYF. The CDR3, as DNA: TGTGCCAGCAGTTTAAGCGGGAGGTCCTCCTACGAGCAGTACTTC.

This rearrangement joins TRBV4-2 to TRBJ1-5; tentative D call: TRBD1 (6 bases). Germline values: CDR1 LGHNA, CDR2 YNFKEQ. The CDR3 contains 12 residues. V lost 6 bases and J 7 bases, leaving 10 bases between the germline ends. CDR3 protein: CASRKQGQPQHF. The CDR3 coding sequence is TGTGCCAGCAGAAAACAGGGACAGCCCCAGCATTTT.